The rows below give T cell receptor beta chains drawn from one sample of a study of blood T cell repertoires in COVID-19. Sequencing was performed with immunoSEQ multiplex PCR; in TCRdb, only in-frame clones are kept and a portion is missing. This table has under 200,000 clones, about four fifths appearing once. Sequences were obtained from peripheral blood. The receptors here all came from a woman of 80 years or more with acute or convalescent COVID-19. Both conserved end residues are part of each CDR3. A D gene is named only where the DNA matches it firmly. Only some rows state a clone size, as once, few, many or a class for expanded clones.

V gene,clone size,D gene,J gene,CDR3 DNA,CDR3 protein
TRBV6-6,once,TRBD1,TRBJ1-5,TGTGCCAGCAGTTACGCGACAGGGGGAGGCAATCAGCCCCAGCATTTT,CASSYATGGGNQPQHF
TRBV3-1/TRBV3-2,-,TRBD1,TRBJ1-2,TGTGCCAGCAGCCTGGGACAGCCATCTAACTATGGCTACACCTTC,CASSLGQPSNYGYTF
TRBV27,-,TRBD2,TRBJ2-7,TGTGCCAGCAGTTTACGCCCCCCACTAGCGGGGGACTACGAGCAGTACTTC,CASSLRPPLAGDYEQYF
TRBV19,-,-,TRBJ1-3,TGTGCCAGTCAGAAGGGGGTCGACTCTGGAAACACCATATATTTT,CASQKGVDSGNTIYF
TRBV7-8,-,TRBD2,TRBJ2-5,TGTGCCAGCAGCTCTTTACTGACTAGCGGGGAAGAGACCCAGTACTTC,CASSSLLTSGEETQYF
TRBV5-1,-,TRBD1,TRBJ2-3,TGCGCCAGCAGCACCTCGACAGGGACAGTCACAGATACGCAGTATTTT,CASSTSTGTVTDTQYF
TRBV19,-,TRBD1,TRBJ2-5,TGTGCCAGTAGCTCCGGGACAGGGCAAGAGACCCAGTACTTC,CASSSGTGQETQYF
TRBV11-2,-,TRBD1,TRBJ1-5,TGTGCCAGCAGCTTAGAAGGGACAGGGTTTCAGCCCCAGCATTTT,CASSLEGTGFQPQHF
TRBV20-1,-,-,TRBJ1-6,TGCAGTGCTAGTAGTAGTCCTTCACCCCTCCACTTT,CSASSSPSPLHF
TRBV9,-,TRBD1,TRBJ2-2,TGTGCCAGCAGCGTCATGACAGGGGCTACCGGGGAGCTGTTTTTT,CASSVMTGATGELFF
TRBV9,-,TRBD2,TRBJ2-7,TGTGCCAGCAGCGCCTCCGGGACTAGGTCTCGCGAGCAGTACTTC,CASSASGTRSREQYF